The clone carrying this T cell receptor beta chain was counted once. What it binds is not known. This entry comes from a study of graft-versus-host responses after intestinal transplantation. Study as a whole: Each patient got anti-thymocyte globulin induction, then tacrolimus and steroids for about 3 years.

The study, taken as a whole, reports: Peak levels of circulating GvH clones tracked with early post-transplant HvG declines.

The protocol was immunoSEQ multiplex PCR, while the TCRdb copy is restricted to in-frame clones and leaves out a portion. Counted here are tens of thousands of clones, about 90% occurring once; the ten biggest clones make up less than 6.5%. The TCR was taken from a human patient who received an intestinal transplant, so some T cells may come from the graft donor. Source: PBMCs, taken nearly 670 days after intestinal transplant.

The CDR3 DNA follows: TGTGCCAGCAGCTTAGCGGGGGAAGATACGCAGTATTTT. Translating it yields CASSLAGEDTQYF. The chain links TRBV11-2 to TRBJ2-3, with D perhaps TRBD2 (6 bases). Trimming removed 1 base at V and 5 bases at J, with 7 bases between. The CDR3 covers 13 residues. Germline V gene sequence: CDR1 SGHAT, CDR2 FQNNGV.